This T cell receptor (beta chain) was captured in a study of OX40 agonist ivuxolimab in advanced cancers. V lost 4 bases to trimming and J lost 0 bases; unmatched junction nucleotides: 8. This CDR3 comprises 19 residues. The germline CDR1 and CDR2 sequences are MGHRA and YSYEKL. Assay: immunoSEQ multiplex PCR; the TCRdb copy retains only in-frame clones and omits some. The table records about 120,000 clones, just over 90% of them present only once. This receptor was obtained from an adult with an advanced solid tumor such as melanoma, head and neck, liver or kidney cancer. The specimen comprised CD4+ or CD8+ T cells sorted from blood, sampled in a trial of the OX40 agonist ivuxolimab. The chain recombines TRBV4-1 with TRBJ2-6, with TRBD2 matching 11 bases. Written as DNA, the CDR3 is TGCGCCAGCAGCCTGGAAGGGACTAGCGGTTACTCTGGGGCCAACGTCCTGACTTTC. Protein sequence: CASSLEGTSGYSGANVLTF.